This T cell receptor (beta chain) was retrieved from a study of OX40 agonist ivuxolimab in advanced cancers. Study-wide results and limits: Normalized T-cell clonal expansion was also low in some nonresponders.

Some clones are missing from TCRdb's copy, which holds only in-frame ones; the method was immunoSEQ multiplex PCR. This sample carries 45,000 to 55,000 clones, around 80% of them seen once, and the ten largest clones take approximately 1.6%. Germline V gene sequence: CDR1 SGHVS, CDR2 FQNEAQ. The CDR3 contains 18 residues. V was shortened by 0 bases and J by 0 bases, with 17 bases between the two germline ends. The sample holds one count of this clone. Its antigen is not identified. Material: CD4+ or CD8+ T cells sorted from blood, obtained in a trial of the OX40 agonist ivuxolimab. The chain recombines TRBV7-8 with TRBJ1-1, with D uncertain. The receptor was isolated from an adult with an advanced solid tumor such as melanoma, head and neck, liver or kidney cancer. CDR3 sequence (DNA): TGTGCCAGCAGCTTAGCGCGGTTTCGAGGCCAGGTGAACACTGAAGCTTTCTTT. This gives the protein CASSLARFRGQVNTEAFF.